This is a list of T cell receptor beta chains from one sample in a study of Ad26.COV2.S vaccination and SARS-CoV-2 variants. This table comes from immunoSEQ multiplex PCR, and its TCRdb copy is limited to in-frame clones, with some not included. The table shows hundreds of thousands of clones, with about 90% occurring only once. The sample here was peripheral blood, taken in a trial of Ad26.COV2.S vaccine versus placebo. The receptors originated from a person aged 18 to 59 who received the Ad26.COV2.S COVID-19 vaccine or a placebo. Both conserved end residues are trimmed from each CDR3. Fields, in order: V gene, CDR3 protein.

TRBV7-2	ASSFRTPDTGELF
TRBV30	AWSPVAGGFTDTQY
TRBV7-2	ASRVQGIGNTIY
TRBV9	ASSVDIFYNEQF
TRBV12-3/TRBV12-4	ASGPYYGYT
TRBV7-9	ASSLVTGANVLT
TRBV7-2	ASSPFGHEKLF
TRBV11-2	ASTPVRDSSYNEQF
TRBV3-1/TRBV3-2	ASSQVDGWAGQSYNEQF
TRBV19	ASSIDPGWRTEAF
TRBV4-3	ASSQASRGVEQF
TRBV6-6	ASSYSPGQGNHEQY
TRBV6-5	ASSRGPNTEAF
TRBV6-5	ASSPPGTDTQY
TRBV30	AHGPAGHNSPLH
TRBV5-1	ASSGLAGGRTEQF
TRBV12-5	ASGFGTGELF
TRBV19	ASSFRTAPYEQY
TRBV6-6	ASSLQAPNTGELF
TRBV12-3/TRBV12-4	ASSWTRRGEQF
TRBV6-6	ASSNREDGYT
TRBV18	ASSPTGSSGNTIY
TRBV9	ASSVGPGSYGYT
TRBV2	ASAPAGYNEQF
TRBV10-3	AISESGLARRRAF
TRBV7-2	ASSFGGGNTIY
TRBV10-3	AISPAGRNTEAF
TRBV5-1	ASSFGQLDGYT
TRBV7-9	ASSSPAGTLYNEQF